The sequence of this TCR beta chain was determined in a study of cytomegalovirus exposure and HLA in healthy donors. V was shortened by 4 bases and J by 3 bases, with 13 bases between the two germline ends. The V gene's germline CDR1 is SGHKS and CDR2 YYEKEE (reference sequence). The CDR3 consists of 14 residues. Assay: immunoSEQ multiplex PCR; the TCRdb copy retains only in-frame clones and omits some. The repertoire holds over 60,000 clones, with roughly 95% as singletons. Study observations and caveats: There were a few CMV-associated chains whose specificity for CMV antigens was confirmed in vitro. The study flagged 150 to 200 TCR beta chains as cytomegalovirus-associated.

Notes on this clone: Its antigen remains unidentified.

V is TRBV5-5 and J is TRBJ1-1; possibly TRBD1 for D (6 bases). The sample consisted of PBMCs. The origin of this receptor is a man between 18 and 29 years old in good health and CMV-seronegative. The CDR3 bases are TGTGCCAGCAGCCCAGGGGAGAGCTACACTGAAGCTTTCTTT. Protein product: CASSPGESYTEAFF. Filled out from reference TRBV5-5 and TRBJ1-1, the complete variable domain reads DAGVTQSPTHLIKTRGQQVTLRCSPISGHKSVSWYQQVLGQGPQFIFQYYEKEERGRGNFPDRFSARQFPNYSSELNVNALLLGDSALYLCASSPGESYTEAFFGQGTRLTVV.